The 21 T cell receptor beta chains listed next were all sequenced from one sample in a study of blood T cell repertoires in COVID-19. The data were produced by immunoSEQ multiplex PCR, yet TCRdb's version contains in-frame clones alone and is incomplete. The table records fewer than 120,000 clones, 80% to 90% of them present only once. Sequenced: peripheral blood. Receptor source: a woman in her sixties or seventies with acute or convalescent COVID-19.

The chain uses TRBV6-2 or TRBV6-3 and TRBJ1-5; perhaps TRBD1 as D (6 bases). The germline V and J ends were trimmed by 6 bases and 4 bases, with 16 bases remaining between them. Germline CDR1 reads MNHEY; CDR2 reads SVGEGT. This CDR3 comprises 15 residues. Here the CDR3 reads CASSRQADQNQPQHF. The CDR3 coding sequence is TGTGCCAGCAGCCGACAGGCAGACCAAAATCAGCCCCAGCATTTT.

The chain combines TRBV24-1 with TRBJ2-1; D possibly corresponds to TRBD2 (6 bases). The CDR3 contains 14 residues. V shed 5 bases and J shed 7 bases, with 14 bases lying between them. CDR1 and CDR2 from the germline V gene are KGHDR and SFDVKD. The CDR3, as DNA: TGTGCCACCAGTGCCGCGGGGCAGAATAATGAGCAGTTCTTC. It translates to CATSAAGQNNEQFF.

Turning to this clone: The same CDR3 arises from other DNA sequences in this sample as well. The CDR3 bases are TGTGCCAGCAGCCCCGGGACAGGGTTCTATGGCTACACCTTC. Translation: CASSPGTGFYGYTF. The chain is built from TRBV11-2 and TRBJ1-2, with 9 bases fitting TRBD1. V lost 5 bases to trimming and J lost 4 bases; unmatched junction nucleotides: 5. This CDR3 has 14 residues. Per the germline V gene, CDR1 is SGHAT and CDR2 is FQNNGV.

The chain combines TRBV7-3 with TRBJ2-7; maybe TRBD1 (5 bases). CDR3 length: 13 amino acids. The V gene's germline CDR1 is SGHTA and CDR2 FQGTGA. Trimming took off 0 bases at V and 5 bases at J, with 8 bases between the two ends. The CDR3 nucleotides are TGTGCCAGCAGCTTAACTCGCAGGGACGAGCAGTACTTC. It encodes CASSLTRRDEQYF.

J is TRBJ1-2 and V is TRBV9; D unclear. The CDR3 sequence is 14 residues long. The germline CDR1 and CDR2 sequences are SGDLS and YYNGEE. Trimming stripped 0 bases from V and 5 bases from J, with 11 bases between. This CDR3 reads CASSVARGPYGYTF. CDR3 DNA: TGTGCCAGCAGCGTAGCTCGGGGTCCGTATGGCTACACCTTC.

The gene calls are TRBV4-3 and TRBJ2-2; D uncertain. V dropped 1 base and J dropped 4 bases, with 7 bases sitting between them. From germline, CDR1 is LGHNA and CDR2 YSLEER. The CDR3 is 14 amino acids. CDR3 amino acids: CASSQASGTGELFF. The CDR3 nucleotides are TGCGCCAGCAGCCAAGCGTCGGGCACCGGGGAGCTGTTTTTT.

The chain links TRBV6-5 to TRBJ1-1; TRBD1 matches 9 bases. In germline, CDR1 is MNHEY, CDR2 SVGAGI. This CDR3 region has 14 residues. The V segment lost 6 bases and the J segment 7 bases; nucleotides outside the gene matches: 9. CDR3 sequence reads: CASSTSQGAGEAFF. CDR3 in DNA: TGTGCCAGCAGCACGTCACAGGGGGCAGGTGAAGCTTTCTTT.

V is TRBV24-1 and J is TRBJ2-3; weak D call: TRBD2 (7 bases). With 4 bases removed from V and 2 bases from J, the gap between germline ends came to 15 bases. The CDR3 is made up of 16 amino acids. From germline, CDR1 is KGHDR and CDR2 SFDVKD. In nucleotides, the CDR3 is TGTGCCACCAGTGAGCCCCGAGGGGGGGACACAGATACGCAGTATTTT. Translated, it gives CATSEPRGGDTDTQYF.

J is TRBJ2-7 and V is TRBV5-1, with D possibly being TRBD1 (6 bases). CDR3 size: 14 residues. The V gene's germline CDR1 is SGHRS and CDR2 YFSETQ. V shed 1 base and J shed 5 bases, with 13 bases lying between them. CDR3 in DNA: TGCGCCAGCAGCTTGCCCAGGGGAAGTAACGAGCAGTACTTC. This codes for CASSLPRGSNEQYF. Filled out from reference TRBV5-1 and TRBJ2-7, the complete variable domain reads KAGVTQTPRYLIKTRGQQVTLSCSPISGHRSVSWYQQTPGQGLQFLFEYFSETQRNKGNFPGRFSGRQFSNSRSEMNVSTLELGDSALYLCASSLPRGSNEQYFGPGTRLTVT.

The chain recombines TRBV3-1 (or the pseudogene TRBV3-2) with TRBJ1-4; 7 bases are shared with TRBD1. The CDR3 is made up of 15 amino acids. Per the germline V gene, CDR1 is LGHDT and CDR2 is YNNKEL (reference sequence). V was clipped by 5 bases and J by 8 bases; unmatched bases: 11. CDR3 coding DNA: TGTGCCAGCAGCGACACAGGGGCTCTGGGGGAAAAACTGTTTTTT. Its protein is CASSDTGALGEKLFF.

This clone was observed a single time. CDR3 region: CASSPPGVENIQYF. Written as DNA, the CDR3 is TGTGCCAGCAGCCCCCCGGGGGTGGAAAACATTCAGTACTTC. The V and J genes are TRBV5-4 and TRBJ2-4; a possible D gene is TRBD2 (6 bases). Germline V lookup: CDR1 SGHNT, CDR2 YYREEE (reference sequence). There are 14 residues in the CDR3. Trimming removed 4 bases from V and 5 bases from J, with 13 bases in between.

The chain has TRBV7-8 and TRBJ1-5; D is uncertain. CDR1 and CDR2 from the germline V gene are SGHVS and FQNEAQ. This CDR3 contains 14 residues. The V end lost 3 bases, the J end lost 0 bases, and 6 bases lay between the germline ends. CDR3 protein: CASSFVDSNQPQHF. In DNA, the CDR3 is TGTGCCAGCAGCTTCGTAGATAGCAATCAGCCCCAGCATTTT.

This clone appeared a single time. V gene TRBV30 combines with J gene TRBJ1-1; D perhaps matches TRBD1 (6 bases). V was shortened by 3 bases and J by 3 bases, with 14 bases between the two germline ends. Germline values: CDR1 GTSNPN, CDR2 SVGIG (reference sequence). The CDR3 consists of 14 residues. The CDR3, as DNA: TGTGCCTGGAGCCCGGGGCGGGGGCACACTGAAGCTTTCTTT. As protein: CAWSPGRGHTEAFF. Supplemented by reference TRBV30 and TRBJ1-1, the full variable domain reads SQTIHQWPATLVQPVGSPLSLECTVEGTSNPNLYWYRQAAGRGLQLLFYSVGIGQISSEVPQNLSASRPQDRQFILSSKKLLLSDSGFYLCAWSPGRGHTEAFFGQGTRLTVV.

The gene calls are TRBV5-8 and TRBJ2-3; 9 nucleotides line up with TRBD2. The CDR3 consists of 14 residues. Trimming at V came to 4 bases and at J to 5 bases, leaving 5 bases not matched to a gene. Germline lookup yields CDR1 SGHTS and CDR2 YDEGEE. CDR3 residues: CASSRGLALDTQYF. In DNA form, the CDR3 reads TGTGCCAGCAGCCGAGGACTAGCGTTAGATACGCAGTATTTT.

The rearrangement joins TRBV30 to TRBJ2-7; D is uncertain. Trimming left V 2 bases short and J 9 bases short, with 17 bases between. This CDR3 is 13 amino acids long. Germline V gives CDR1 GTSNPN, CDR2 SVGIG (reference sequence). The CDR3 DNA is TGTGCCTGGAGTATCCCACCCCGCGGTGGGCAGTACTTC. Translating it yields CAWSIPPRGGQYF.

V is TRBV5-8 and J is TRBJ1-5; unclear D gene. Trimming stripped 2 bases from V and 0 bases from J, with 6 bases between. The CDR3 runs 14 residues. Germline V gene data show CDR1 as SGHTS and CDR2 as YDEGEE. CDR3 loop: CASSFPVSNQPQHF. CDR3 sequence (DNA): TGTGCCAGCAGCTTTCCCGTTAGCAATCAGCCCCAGCATTTT. Looking up the rest from reference TRBV5-8 and TRBJ1-5 gives the full variable domain: EAGVTQSPTHLIKTRGQQATLRCSPISGHTSVYWYQQALGLGLQFLLWYDEGEERNRGNFPPRFSGRQFPNYSSELNVNALELEDSALYLCASSFPVSNQPQHFGDGTRLSIL.

The chain combines TRBV5-1 with TRBJ2-3; D is uncertain. V was pared by 0 bases and J by 4 bases, with 18 bases between. The CDR3 is 17 residues long. The germline V gene encodes CDR1 SGHRS and CDR2 YFSETQ. CDR3 sequence (DNA): TGCGCCAGCAGCTTGGCCTCGATGGGTCAGGCCCCAGATACGCAGTATTTT. Protein sequence: CASSLASMGQAPDTQYF.

The gene calls are TRBV5-1 and TRBJ1-1, with D possibly being TRBD1 (6 bases). Germline CDR1 reads SGHRS; CDR2 reads YFSETQ. The V end was cut by 5 bases, the J end by 0 bases, with 11 bases between. The CDR3 is 14 amino acids. Here the CDR3 DNA reads TGCGCCAGCAGGATTGGGGGCATGAACACTGAAGCTTTCTTT. Its translation: CASRIGGMNTEAFF.

This sequence joins TRBV7-3 and TRBJ2-5; possible D gene TRBD2, 7 bases. V was pared by 2 bases and J by 5 bases, with 12 bases between. CDR3 length equals 14 residues. The germline gives CDR1 SGHTA, CDR2 FQGTGA. CDR3 residues: CASSLGGAAETQYF. CDR3 in DNA: TGTGCCAGCAGCTTAGGGGGGGCCGCCGAGACCCAGTACTTC.

V and J are TRBV30 and TRBJ1-2; perhaps TRBD1 as D (5 bases). Germline V CDR1 and CDR2: GTSNPN, SVGIG (reference sequence). V was cut by 2 bases and J by 7 bases, with 20 bases left in between. The CDR3 length is 15 residues. The CDR3 sequence: CAWSTSTQGRSGYTF. CDR3 coding DNA: TGTGCCTGGAGTACCTCGACCCAGGGCCGGAGTGGCTACACCTTC.

The chain combines TRBV10-3 with TRBJ2-1; 7 bases match TRBD2. CDR3 length equals 14 residues. With V trimmed by 11 bases and J by 4 bases, 11 bases remained unmatched. Germline loops: CDR1 ENHRY, CDR2 SYGVKD. The CDR3 DNA reads TGTGCCTCCAACCTGGACGGGGGGTACAATGAGCAGTTCTTC. Amino acids: CASNLDGGYNEQFF.